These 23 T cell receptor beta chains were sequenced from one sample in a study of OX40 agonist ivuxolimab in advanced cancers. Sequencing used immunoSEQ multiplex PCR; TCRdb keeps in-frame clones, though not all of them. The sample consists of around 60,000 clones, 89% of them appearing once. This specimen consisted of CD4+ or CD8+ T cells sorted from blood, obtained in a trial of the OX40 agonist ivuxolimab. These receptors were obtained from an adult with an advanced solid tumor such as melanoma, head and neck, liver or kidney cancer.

This CDR3 is CATSWDLSLNEQFF. The DNA for the CDR3 is TGTGCCACCAGTTGGGACCTTTCACTCAATGAGCAGTTCTTC. This rearrangement joins TRBV15 to TRBJ2-1; D possibly matches TRBD1 or TRBD2 (5 bases each). Per germline, CDR1 LNHNV and CDR2 YYDKDF (reference sequence). The V and J ends lost 6 bases and 6 bases respectively, with 15 bases between them. The CDR3 totals 14 residues.

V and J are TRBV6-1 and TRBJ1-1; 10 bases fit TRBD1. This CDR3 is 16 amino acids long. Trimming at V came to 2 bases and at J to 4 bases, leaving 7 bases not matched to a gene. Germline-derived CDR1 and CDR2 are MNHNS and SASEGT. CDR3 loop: CASSESRTGGFTEAFF. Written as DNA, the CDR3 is TGTGCCAGCAGTGAATCCAGGACAGGGGGGTTCACTGAAGCTTTCTTT.

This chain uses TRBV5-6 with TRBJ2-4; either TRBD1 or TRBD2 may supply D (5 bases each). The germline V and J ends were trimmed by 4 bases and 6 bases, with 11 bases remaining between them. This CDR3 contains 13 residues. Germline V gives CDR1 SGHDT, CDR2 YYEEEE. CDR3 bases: TGTGCCAGCAGCCTGGGGACCAGAAACATTCAGTACTTC. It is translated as CASSLGTRNIQYF.

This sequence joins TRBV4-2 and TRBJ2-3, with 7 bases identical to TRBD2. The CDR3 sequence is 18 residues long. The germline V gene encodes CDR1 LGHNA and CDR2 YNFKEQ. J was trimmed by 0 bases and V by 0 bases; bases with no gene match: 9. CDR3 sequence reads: CASSQDELAASSTDTQYF. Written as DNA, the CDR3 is TGTGCCAGCAGCCAAGACGAGCTAGCGGCGTCTAGCACAGATACGCAGTATTTT.

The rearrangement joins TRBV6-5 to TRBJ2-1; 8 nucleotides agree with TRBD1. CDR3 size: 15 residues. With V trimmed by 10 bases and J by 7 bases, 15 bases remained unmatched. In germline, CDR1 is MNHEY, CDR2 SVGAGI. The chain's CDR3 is CAISPGQGGWNEQFF. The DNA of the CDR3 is TGTGCCATTAGCCCAGGACAGGGTGGGTGGAATGAGCAGTTCTTC.

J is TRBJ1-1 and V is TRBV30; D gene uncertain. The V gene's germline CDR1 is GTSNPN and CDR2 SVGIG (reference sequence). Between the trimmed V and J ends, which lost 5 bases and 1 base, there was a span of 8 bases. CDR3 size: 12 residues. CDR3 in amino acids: CAWDTSNTEAFF. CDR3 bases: TGTGCCTGGGACACTTCGAACACTGAAGCTTTCTTT.

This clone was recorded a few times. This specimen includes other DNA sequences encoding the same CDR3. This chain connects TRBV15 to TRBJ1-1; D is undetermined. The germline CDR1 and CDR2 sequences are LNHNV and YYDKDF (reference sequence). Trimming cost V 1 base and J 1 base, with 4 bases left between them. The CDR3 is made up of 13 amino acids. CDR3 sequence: CATSRAGNTEAFF. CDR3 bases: TGTGCCACCAGCAGAGCGGGGAACACTGAAGCTTTCTTT.

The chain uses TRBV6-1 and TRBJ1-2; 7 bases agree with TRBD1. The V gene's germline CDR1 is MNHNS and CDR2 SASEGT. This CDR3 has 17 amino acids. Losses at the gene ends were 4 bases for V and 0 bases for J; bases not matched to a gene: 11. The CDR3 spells CASSGGTDIYSNYGYTF. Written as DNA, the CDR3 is TGTGCCAGCAGTGGCGGGACAGACATTTACTCTAACTATGGCTACACCTTC.

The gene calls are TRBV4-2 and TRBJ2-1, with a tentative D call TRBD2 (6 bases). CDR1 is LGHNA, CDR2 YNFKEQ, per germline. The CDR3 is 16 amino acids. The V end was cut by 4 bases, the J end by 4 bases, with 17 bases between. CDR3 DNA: TGTGCCAGCAGCCCGGAGGGAGTCCGGGTTTACAATGAGCAGTTCTTC. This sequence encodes CASSPEGVRVYNEQFF.

CDR3 sequence reads: CASSMVSPAGGEKLFF. DNA of the CDR3: TGTGCCAGTAGTATGGTTTCGCCGGCAGGGGGTGAAAAACTGTTTTTT. This chain links TRBV19 with TRBJ1-4; 7 nucleotides match TRBD1. Germline V lookup: CDR1 LNHDA, CDR2 SQIVND (reference sequence). Losses at the gene ends were 3 bases for V and 7 bases for J; bases not matched to a gene: 11. This CDR3 is built from 16 residues.

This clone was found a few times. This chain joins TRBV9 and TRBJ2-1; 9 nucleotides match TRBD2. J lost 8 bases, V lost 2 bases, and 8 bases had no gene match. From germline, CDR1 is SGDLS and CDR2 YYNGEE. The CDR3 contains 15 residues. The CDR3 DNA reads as TGTGCCAGCAGCGTTAGCGGGAGCGGGCAATATGAGCAGTTCTTC. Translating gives CASSVSGSGQYEQFF. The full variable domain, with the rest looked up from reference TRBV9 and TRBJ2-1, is DSGVTQTPKHLITATGQRVTLRCSPRSGDLSVYWYQQSLDQGLQFLIQYYNGEERAKGNILERFSAQQFPDLHSELNLSSLELGDSALYFCASSVSGSGQYEQFFGPGTRLTVL.

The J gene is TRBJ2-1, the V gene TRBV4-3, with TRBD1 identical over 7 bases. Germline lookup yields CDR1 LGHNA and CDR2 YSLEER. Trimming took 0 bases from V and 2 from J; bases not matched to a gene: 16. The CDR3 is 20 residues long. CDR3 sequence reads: CASSQDSLLSGQLTYNEQFF. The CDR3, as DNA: TGCGCCAGCAGCCAAGATAGTTTATTATCGGGACAGTTGACCTACAATGAGCAGTTCTTC.

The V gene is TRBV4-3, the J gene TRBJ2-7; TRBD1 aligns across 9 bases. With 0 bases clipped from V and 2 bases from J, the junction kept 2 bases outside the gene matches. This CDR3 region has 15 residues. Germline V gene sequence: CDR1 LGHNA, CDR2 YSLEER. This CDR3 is CASSQETGGTYEQYF. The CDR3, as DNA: TGCGCCAGCAGCCAAGAGACAGGGGGAACCTACGAGCAGTACTTC.

The CDR3 DNA is TGTGCCAGCCGGGGACTAGGCCGTGAGACCCAGTACTTC. Translated, it gives CASRGLGRETQYF. The J gene is TRBJ2-5, the V gene TRBV7-6; TRBD2 aligns across 8 bases. CDR3 length: 13 amino acids. After removal of 8 bases from V and 5 bases from J, the junction contained 7 bases not matched to a gene. In germline, CDR1 is SGHVS, CDR2 FNYEAQ. Complete variable domain (other parts from reference TRBV7-6 and TRBJ2-5): GAGVSQSPRYKVTKRGQDVALRCDPISGHVSLYWYRQALGQGPEFLTYFNYEAQQDKSGLPNDRFSAERPEGSISTLTIQRTEQRDSAMYRCASRGLGRETQYFGPGTRLLVL.

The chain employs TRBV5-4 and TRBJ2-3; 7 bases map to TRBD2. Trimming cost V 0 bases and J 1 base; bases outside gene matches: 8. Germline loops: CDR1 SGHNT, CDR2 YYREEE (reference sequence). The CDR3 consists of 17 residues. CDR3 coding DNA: TGTGCCAGCAGCTTGGCGGTGGGAGGGCCCGGCACAGATACGCAGTATTTT. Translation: CASSLAVGGPGTDTQYF. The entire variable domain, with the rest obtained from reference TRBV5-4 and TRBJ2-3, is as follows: ETGVTQSPTHLIKTRGQQVTLRCSSQSGHNTVSWYQQALGQGPQFIFQYYREEENGRGNFPPRFSGLQFPNYSSELNVNALELDDSALYLCASSLAVGGPGTDTQYFGPGTRLTVL.

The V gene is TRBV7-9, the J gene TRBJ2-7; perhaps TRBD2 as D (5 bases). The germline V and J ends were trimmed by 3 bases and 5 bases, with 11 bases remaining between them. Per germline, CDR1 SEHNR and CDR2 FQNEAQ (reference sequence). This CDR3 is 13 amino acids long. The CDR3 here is CASSLASSDEQYF. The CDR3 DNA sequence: TGTGCCAGCAGCTTGGCTAGCTCGGACGAGCAGTACTTC.

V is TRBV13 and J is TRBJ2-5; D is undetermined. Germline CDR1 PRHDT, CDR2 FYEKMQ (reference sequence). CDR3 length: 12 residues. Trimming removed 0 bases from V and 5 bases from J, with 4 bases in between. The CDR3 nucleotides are TGTGCCAGCAGCTTAGGATGGGAGACCCAGTACTTC. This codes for CASSLGWETQYF.

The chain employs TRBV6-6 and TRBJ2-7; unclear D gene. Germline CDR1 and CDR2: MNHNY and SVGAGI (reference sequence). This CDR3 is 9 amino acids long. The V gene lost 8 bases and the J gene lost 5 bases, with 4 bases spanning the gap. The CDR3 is CASWDEQYF. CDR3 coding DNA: TGTGCCAGCTGGGACGAGCAGTACTTC.

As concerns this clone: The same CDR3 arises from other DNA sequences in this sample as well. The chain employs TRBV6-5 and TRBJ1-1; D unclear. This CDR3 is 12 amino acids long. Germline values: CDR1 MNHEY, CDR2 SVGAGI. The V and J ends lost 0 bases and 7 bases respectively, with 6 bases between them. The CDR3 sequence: CASSYSGSEAFF. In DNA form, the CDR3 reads TGTGCCAGCAGTTACTCTGGAAGTGAAGCTTTCTTT.

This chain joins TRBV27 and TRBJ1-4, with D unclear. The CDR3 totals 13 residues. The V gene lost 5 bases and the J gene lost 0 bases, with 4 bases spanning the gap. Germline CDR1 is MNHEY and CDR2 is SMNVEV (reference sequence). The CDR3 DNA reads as TGTGCCAGCAGTGTTGCAACTAATGAAAAACTGTTTTTT. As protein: CASSVATNEKLFF.

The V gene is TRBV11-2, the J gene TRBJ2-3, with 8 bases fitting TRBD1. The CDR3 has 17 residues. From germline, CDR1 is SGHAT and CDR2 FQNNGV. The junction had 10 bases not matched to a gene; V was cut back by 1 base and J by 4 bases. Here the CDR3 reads CASSLAPRTGPPDTQYF. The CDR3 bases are TGTGCCAGCAGCTTAGCCCCGAGGACAGGGCCCCCAGATACGCAGTATTTT.

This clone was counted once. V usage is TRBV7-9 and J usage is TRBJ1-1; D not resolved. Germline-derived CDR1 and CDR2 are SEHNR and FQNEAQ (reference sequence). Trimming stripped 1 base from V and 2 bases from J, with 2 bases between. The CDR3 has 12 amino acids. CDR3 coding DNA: TGTGCCAGCAGCTTAGAAAACACTGAAGCTTTCTTT. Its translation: CASSLENTEAFF.

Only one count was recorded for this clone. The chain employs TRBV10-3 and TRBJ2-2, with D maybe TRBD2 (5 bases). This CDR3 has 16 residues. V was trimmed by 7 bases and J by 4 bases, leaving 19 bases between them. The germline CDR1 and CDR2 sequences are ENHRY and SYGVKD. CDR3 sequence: CAITKDFPTPTGELFF. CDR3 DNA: TGTGCCATCACCAAGGACTTTCCCACCCCCACCGGGGAGCTGTTTTTT.